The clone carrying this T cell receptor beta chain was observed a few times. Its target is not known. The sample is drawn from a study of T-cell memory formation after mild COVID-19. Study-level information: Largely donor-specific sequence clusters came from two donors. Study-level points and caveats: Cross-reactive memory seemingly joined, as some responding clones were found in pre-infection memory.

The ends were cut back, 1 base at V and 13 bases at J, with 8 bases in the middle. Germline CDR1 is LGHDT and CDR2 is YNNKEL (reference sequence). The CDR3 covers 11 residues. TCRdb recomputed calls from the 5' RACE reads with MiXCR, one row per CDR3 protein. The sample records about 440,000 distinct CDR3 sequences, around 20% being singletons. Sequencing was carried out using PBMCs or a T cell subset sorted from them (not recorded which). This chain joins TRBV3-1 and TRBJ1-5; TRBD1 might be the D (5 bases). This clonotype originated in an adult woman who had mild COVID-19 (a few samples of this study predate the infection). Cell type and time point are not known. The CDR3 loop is CASSQGGRQHF. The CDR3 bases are TGTGCCAGCAGCCAAGGGGGCAGGCAGCATTTT.